This T cell receptor beta chain was sequenced in a study of post-analysis software for immune sequencing data (dated by TCRdb to about 2015). Study-level background: Relapsing-remitting, secondary progressive and progressive-relapsing multiple sclerosis were recorded as disease courses, and subtype annotation was lacking for some patients. Patient repertoires were compared against 10 to 12 previously published healthy control repertoires from donors aged roughly 6 to 25 years. A subset of samples was prepared in parallel using single-end sample barcoding, then pooled and co-amplified after Illumina adapter ligation.

In regard to this clonotype: Its binding antigen is unknown. The input lacks base qualities; no much larger clone sits a single base away.

To demonstrate the VDJtools post-analysis software, TCR beta repertoires were profiled from the peripheral blood of some 12 young patients with multiple sclerosis. The patients with multiple sclerosis were children and adolescents between roughly 6 and 17 years of age. Between the V and J ends, shortened by 1 base and 8 bases respectively, the junction contains 15 bases. Spanning cysteine to phenylalanine, the CDR3 consists of 15 amino acids. Of all the DNA, just the CDR3 is kept, 45 bases in frame from base 1. The germline V gene encodes CDR1 MGHRA and CDR2 YSYEKL. General findings and caveats noted by the study authors: Compared with controls, multiple sclerosis patients had significantly lower normalized Chao1 diversity, a finding suggesting substantial peripheral T-cell clonal expansion. Significantly higher frequencies in patients than in controls were found for about 5 TRBV segments, including TRBV5-6, TRBV5-1 and TRBV20-1. The control group was slightly older than the multiple sclerosis patient group. Direct clustering with F measure revealed strong co-clustering of samples prepared in the same batch, which led to a batch-effect correction.

Receptor amplification or capture employed PCR. These reads were obtained on an Illumina HiSeq 2500. To reduce PCR and sequencing biases, unique molecular identifiers were incorporated into the TCR beta cDNA libraries. Every 1 to 10 million input T cells yielded approximately 500,000 cDNA molecules, meaning each molecule approximated one T cell. The patient libraries were prepared and sequenced with the same protocol used for the earlier healthy control dataset. Within a given batch, samples were prepared together, multiplexed and sequenced on the same HiSeq lane. The study's processing was this. Raw barcoded reads were processed with MIGEC, and single-read molecular identifier groups were discarded before consensus assembly and CDR3 extraction. VDJtools was used for post-analysis of the clonotype tables, and diversity was normalized by down-sampling every dataset to the size of the smallest sample. Repertoire overlap clustering matched CDR3 amino acid but not nucleotide sequences to correct batch-related cross-sample contamination. The public reads were run again by TCRdb, first through fastp at Q25 and then through MiXCR, and only productive beta chains were kept. Records with the same CDR3 protein are collapsed into one entry carrying the most frequent genes and DNA. The V and J calls reflect TCRdb's pipeline rather than the authors' work. The sample has over 300,000 distinct CDR3 sequences on record, about a third of them singletons. The ten biggest clones cover around an eighth of the sample.

The sequence links TRBV4-1 to TRBJ2-1; no D gene is confidently identified. Sequencing input: blood. The receptor was derived from a girl aged 10 to 17 with multiple sclerosis. The CDR3: CASSQVLSRDHEQFF. Read as DNA, the sequence is TGCGCCAGCAGCCAAGTTCTATCCCGCGACCATGAGCAGTTCTTC.